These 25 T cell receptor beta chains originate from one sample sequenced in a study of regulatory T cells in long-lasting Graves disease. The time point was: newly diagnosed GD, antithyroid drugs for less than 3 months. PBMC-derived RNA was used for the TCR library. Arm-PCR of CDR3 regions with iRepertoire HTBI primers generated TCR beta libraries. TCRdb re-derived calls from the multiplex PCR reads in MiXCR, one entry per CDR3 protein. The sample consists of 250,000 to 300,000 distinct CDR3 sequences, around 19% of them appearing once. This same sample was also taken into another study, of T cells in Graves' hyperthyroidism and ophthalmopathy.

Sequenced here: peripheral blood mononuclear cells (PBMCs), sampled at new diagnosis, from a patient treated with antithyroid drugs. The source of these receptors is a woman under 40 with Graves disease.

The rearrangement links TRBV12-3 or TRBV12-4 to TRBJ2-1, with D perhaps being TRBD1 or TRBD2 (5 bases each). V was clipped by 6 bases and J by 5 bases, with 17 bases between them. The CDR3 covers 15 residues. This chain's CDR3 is CASRLTGTDHNEQFF. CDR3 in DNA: TGTGCCAGCAGACTCACCGGGACGGACCACAATGAGCAGTTCTTC.

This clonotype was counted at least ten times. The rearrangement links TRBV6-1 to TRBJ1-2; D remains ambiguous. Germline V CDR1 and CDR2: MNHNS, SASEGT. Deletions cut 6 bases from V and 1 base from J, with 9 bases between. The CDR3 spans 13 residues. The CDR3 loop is CASSQRDNYGYTF. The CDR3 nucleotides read TGTGCCAGCAGCCAGCGTGATAACTATGGCTACACCTTC.

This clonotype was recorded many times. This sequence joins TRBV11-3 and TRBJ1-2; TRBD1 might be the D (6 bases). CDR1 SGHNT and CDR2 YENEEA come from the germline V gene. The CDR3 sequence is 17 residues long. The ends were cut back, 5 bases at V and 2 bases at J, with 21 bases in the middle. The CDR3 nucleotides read TGTGCCAGCAGCGTCTCGGGACACCTAAGCGGAAACTATGGCTACACCTTC. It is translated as CASSVSGHLSGNYGYTF.

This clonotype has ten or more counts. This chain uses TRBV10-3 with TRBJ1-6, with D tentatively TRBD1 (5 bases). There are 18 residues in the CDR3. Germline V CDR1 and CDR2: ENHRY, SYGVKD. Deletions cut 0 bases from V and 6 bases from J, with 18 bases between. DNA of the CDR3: TGTGCCATCAGTGAGTCGGATGGCAGGGTCGCCCTTAATTCACCCCTCCACTTT. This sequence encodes CAISESDGRVALNSPLHF.

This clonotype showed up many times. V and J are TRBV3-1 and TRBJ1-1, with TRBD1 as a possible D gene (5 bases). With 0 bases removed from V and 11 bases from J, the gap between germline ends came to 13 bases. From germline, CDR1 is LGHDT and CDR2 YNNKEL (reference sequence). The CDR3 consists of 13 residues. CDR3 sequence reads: CASSQEGRGQAFF. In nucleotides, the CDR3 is TGTGCCAGCAGCCAAGAGGGGAGGGGTCAGGCTTTCTTT.

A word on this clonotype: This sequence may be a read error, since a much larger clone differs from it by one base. The CDR3 sequence is CASSTGAGELETQYF. The CDR3 bases are TGTGCCAGCTCAACAGGGGCAGGGGAACTGGAGACCCAGTACTTC. This chain links TRBV18 with TRBJ2-3; 7 positions match TRBD1. The J call may be incorrect, as the DNA end agrees better with TRBJ2-5. Germline values: CDR1 KGHSH, CDR2 LQKENI. This CDR3 has 15 amino acids.

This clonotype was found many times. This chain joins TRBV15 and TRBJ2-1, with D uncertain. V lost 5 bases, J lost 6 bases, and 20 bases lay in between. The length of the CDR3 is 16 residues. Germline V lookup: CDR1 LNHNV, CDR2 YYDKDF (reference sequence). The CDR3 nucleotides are TGTGCCACCAGCCCTACCGGACCGCAAACAACCAATGAGCAGTTCTTC. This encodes CATSPTGPQTTNEQFF.

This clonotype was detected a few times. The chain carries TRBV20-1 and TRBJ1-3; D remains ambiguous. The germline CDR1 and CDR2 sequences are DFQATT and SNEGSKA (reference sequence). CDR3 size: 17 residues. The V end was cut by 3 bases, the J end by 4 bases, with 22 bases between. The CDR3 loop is CSASRNLGRLGGNTIYF. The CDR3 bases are TGCAGTGCTAGTCGTAACCTCGGACGACTGGGGGGAAACACCATATATTTT.

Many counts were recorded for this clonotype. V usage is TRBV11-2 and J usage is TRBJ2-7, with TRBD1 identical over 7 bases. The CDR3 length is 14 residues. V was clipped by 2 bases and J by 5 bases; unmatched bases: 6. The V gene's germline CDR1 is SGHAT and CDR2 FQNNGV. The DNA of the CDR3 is TGTGCCAGCAGCTTACGGGACAGTCACGACGAGCAGTACTTC. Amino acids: CASSLRDSHDEQYF.

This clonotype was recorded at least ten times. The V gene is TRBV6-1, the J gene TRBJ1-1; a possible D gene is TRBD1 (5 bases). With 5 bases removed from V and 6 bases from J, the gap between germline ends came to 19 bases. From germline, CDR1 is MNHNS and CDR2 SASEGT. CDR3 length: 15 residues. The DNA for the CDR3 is TGTGCCAGCAGTCCCCGCGGGGGAGTGGGCGCTGAAGCTTTCTTT. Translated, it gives CASSPRGGVGAEAFF.

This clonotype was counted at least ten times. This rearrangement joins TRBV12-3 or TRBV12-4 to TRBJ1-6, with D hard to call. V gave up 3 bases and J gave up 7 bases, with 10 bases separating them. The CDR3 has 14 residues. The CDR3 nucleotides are TGTGCCAGCAGTTTGGGGAGGGCCAATTCACCCCTCCACTTT. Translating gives CASSLGRANSPLHF.

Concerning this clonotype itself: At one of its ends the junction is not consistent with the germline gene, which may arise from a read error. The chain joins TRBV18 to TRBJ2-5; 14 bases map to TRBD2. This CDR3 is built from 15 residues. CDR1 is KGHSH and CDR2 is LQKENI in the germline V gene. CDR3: CASPPGLAGEKTQYF. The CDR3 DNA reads TGTGCCAGCCCACCGGGACTAGCGGGGGAGAAGACCCAGTACTTC.

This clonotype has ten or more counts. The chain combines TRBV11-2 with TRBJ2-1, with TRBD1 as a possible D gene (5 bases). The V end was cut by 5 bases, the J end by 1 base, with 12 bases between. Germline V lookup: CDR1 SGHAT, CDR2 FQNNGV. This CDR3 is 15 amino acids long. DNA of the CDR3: TGTGCCAGCAGCCCAGGGAAGCAGTCCTACAATGAGCAGTTCTTC. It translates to CASSPGKQSYNEQFF.

The CDR3 DNA follows: TGCAGTGCAAGAAGCGGGGGGGTGATATTAGATACGCAGTATTTT. Translated, it gives CSARSGGVILDTQYF. The rearrangement links TRBV20-1 to TRBJ2-3; 10 nucleotides agree with TRBD2. V dropped 6 bases and J dropped 5; count of bases not matched to a gene: 11. This CDR3 contains 15 residues. Per germline, CDR1 DFQATT and CDR2 SNEGSKA (reference sequence).

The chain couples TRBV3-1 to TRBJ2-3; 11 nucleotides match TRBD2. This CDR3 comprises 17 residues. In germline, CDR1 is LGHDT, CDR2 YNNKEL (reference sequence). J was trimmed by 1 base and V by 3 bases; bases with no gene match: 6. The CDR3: CASSQTSGDSGTDTQYF. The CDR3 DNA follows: TGTGCCAGCAGCCAGACTAGCGGGGATAGCGGCACAGATACGCAGTATTTT.

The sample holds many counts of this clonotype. In DNA form, the CDR3 reads TGTGCCAGCAGTTACAGGAACACTGAAGCTTTCTTT. Its translation: CASSYRNTEAFF. V usage is TRBV6-5 and J usage is TRBJ1-1; no reliable D call. CDR1 and CDR2 (germline): MNHEY, SVGAGI. The CDR3 length is 12 residues. Trimming pared 2 bases from V and 1 base from J, leaving 2 bases between.

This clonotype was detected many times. CDR3 protein: CASSSSGRGRTDTQYF. CDR3 nucleotides: TGTGCCAGCAGCTCATCCGGTAGGGGCCGCACAGATACGCAGTATTTT. The chain employs TRBV7-3 and TRBJ2-3; TRBD1 is a possible D gene (5 bases). The CDR3 is made up of 16 amino acids. The germline V and J ends were trimmed by 4 bases and 1 base, with 15 bases remaining between them. Germline V CDR1 and CDR2: SGHTA, FQGTGA.

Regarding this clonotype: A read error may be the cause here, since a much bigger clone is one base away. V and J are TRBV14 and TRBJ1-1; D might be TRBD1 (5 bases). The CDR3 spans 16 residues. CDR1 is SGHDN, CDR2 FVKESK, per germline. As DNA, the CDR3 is TGTGCCAGCAGCCAAAGGTCCCCGGGACGTGGGACTGAAGCTTCCTTT. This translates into CASSQRSPGRGTEASF.

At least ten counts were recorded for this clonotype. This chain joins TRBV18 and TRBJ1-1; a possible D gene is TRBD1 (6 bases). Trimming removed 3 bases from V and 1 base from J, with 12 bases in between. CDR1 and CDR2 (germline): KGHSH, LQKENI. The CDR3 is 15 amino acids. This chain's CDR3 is CASSPRTDQNTEAFF. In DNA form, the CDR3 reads TGTGCCAGCTCACCCCGGACAGACCAGAACACTGAAGCTTTCTTT.

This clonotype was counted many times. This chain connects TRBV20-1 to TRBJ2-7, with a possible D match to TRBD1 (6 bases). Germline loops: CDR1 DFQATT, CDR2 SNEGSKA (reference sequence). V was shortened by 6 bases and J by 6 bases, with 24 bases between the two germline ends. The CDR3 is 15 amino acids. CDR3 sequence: CSAERPGHSTGEQYF. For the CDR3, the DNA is TGCAGTGCAGAACGACCGGGACACTCAACTGGCGAGCAGTACTTC.

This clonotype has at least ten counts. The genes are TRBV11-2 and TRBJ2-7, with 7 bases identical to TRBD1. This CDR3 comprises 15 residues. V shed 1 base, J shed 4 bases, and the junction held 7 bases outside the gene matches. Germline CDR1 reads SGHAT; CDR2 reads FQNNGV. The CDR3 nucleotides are TGTGCCAGCAGCTTAGTACAGGGGCGGTTTTACGAGCAGTACTTC. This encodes CASSLVQGRFYEQYF.

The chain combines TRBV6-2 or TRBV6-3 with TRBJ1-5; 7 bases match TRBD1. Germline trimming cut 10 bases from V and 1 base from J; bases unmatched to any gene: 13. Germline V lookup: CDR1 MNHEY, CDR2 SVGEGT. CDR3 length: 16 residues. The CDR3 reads CATRGGGIGSNQPQHF. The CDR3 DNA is TGTGCCACCCGAGGGGGCGGAATTGGGAGCAATCAGCCCCAGCATTTT.

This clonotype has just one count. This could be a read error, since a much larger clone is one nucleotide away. In DNA form, the CDR3 reads TGTGCCCGCACGTCAATTTTAAGACCGGACCCCCGAGCAAGCAATGAGCAGTTCTTC. Translation: CARTSILRPDPRASNEQFF. The rearrangement uses TRBV2 and TRBJ2-5; D not resolved. The DNA end favors TRBJ2-1, so the J call may be wrong. Germline CDR1 SNHLY, CDR2 FYNNEI. CDR3 length: 19 residues.

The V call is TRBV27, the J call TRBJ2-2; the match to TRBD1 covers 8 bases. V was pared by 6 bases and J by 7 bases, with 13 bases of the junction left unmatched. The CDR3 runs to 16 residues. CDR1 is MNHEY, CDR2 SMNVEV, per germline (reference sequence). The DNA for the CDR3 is TGTGCCAGCAGGGCTGGACAGGGCCTCTTCGTCGGGGAGCTGTTTTTT. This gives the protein CASRAGQGLFVGELFF.

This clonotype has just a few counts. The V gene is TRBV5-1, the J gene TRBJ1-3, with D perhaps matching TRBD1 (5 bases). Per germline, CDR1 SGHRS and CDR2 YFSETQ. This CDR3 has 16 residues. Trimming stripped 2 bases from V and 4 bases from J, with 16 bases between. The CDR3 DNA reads TGCGCCAGCAGCTTTAATGGAGGACACTCAGGAAACACCATATATTTT. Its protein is CASSFNGGHSGNTIYF.